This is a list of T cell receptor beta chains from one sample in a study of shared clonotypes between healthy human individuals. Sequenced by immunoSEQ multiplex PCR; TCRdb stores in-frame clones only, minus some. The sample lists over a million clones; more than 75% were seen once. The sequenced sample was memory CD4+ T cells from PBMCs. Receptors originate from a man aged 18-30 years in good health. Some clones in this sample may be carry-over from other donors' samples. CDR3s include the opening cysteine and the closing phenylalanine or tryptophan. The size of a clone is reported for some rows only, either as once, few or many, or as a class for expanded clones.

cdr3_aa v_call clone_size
CASTLDRESYEQYF TRBV28 -
CASSLGNEQFF TRBV28 many
CASSLEGRGSQPQHF TRBV7-2 -
CASTTGTVSNEQFF TRBV18 -
CASSEGTGFNEQFF TRBV2 -
CASSQVRDRALYEQYF TRBV4-2 -
CASSPGQGGDTQYF TRBV7-8 few
CASSLDSNQPQHF TRBV18 -
CASTVSMGQGHLF TRBV2 -
CAWKARDSPLHF TRBV30 -
CASSLWRDVVKTQYF TRBV2 -
CASSYGSSNNEQFF TRBV6-5 -
CAISPMGYQETQYF TRBV10-3 few
CASSWGSETQYF TRBV28 -
CASSSSQGWNTEAFF TRBV5-1 -
CASSPIMTEGSPLHF TRBV6-1 -
CASEGLAEDLEKQYF TRBV6-1 -
CASSRDRNEKLFF TRBV28 few
CASSSYTGNSDYEQYF TRBV28 -
CASSPPGGRGYGYTF TRBV28 -
CASSPTHLGGGGQPQHF TRBV7-8 -
CASSSRQGSYEQYF TRBV6-1 few
CASSNLAGGREQFF TRBV19 -
CASSPRTSGSADTQYF TRBV18 -
CASSDWEAFF TRBV6-1 -
CASSFPGVDEQYF TRBV28 -
CASSQGSQETQYF TRBV7-8 -
CASSLGRGRSAVGYTF TRBV11-2 -
CASSDRDSRREQYF TRBV7-2 -
CAWGYTDTQYF TRBV30 -
CAAGETQYF TRBV6-6 once
CASSLLSNQPQHF TRBV7-9 few
CASSLAIGGGETQYF TRBV5-6 -
CASRQTGTGNTIYF TRBV25-1 -
CASSSTDNSGNTIYF TRBV11-2 -
CASSLIAGRGADTQYF TRBV28 -
CASGHRKGASPYEQYF TRBV12-5 -
CASRTPLAGVRTGELFF TRBV7-9 -
CASSRELGNQPQHF TRBV7-9 -
CASSLGGGVLYEQYF TRBV28 -
CASSLGQGGNTEAFF TRBV5-4 -
CAWIPWGSDEQYF TRBV30 -
CASSQGAKGSYEQYF TRBV4-1 -
CASSSVVVAGGYEQYF TRBV7-2 -
CASSQGTVMSSGNTIYF TRBV4-1 -
CASEAGTETQYF TRBV2 -
CASSLVSGEGYIQYF TRBV11-1 -
CASSLEGAFRANVLTF TRBV5-1 -
CASSQETSGRTKNIQYF TRBV4-2 -
CASSLREGVSSPLHF TRBV5-5 many
CASKGHTNTEAFF TRBV25-1 few
CASSYLLTEKLFF TRBV7-2 -
CASSLEGRGDYGYTF TRBV5-1 -
CASSSGLMNTEAFF TRBV5-4 -
CASSYGLASYNEQFF TRBV5-1 -